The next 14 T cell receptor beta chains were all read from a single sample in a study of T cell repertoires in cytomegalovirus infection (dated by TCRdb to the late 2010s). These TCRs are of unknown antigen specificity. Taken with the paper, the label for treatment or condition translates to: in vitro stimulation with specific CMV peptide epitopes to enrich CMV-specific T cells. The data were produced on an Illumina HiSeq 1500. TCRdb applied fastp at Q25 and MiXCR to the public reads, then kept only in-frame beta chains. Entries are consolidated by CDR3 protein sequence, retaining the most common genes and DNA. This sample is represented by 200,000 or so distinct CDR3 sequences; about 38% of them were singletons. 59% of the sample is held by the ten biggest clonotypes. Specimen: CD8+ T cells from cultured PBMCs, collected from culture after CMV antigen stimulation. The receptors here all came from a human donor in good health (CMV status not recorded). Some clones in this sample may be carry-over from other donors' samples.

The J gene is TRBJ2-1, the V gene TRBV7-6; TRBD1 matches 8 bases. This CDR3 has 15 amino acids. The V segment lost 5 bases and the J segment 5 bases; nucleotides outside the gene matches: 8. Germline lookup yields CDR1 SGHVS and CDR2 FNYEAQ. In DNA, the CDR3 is TGTGCCAGCAGCCAGGACAGGGCAAACGACAATGAGCAGTTCTTC. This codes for CASSQDRANDNEQFF.

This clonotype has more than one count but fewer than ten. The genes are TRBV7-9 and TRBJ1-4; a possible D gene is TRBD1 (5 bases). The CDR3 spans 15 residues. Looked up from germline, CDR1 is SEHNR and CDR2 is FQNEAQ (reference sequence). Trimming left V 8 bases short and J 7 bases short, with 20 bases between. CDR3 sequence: CASAPPRGDGEKLFF. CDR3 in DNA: TGTGCCAGCGCCCCACCCCGGGGGGACGGTGAAAAACTGTTTTTT.

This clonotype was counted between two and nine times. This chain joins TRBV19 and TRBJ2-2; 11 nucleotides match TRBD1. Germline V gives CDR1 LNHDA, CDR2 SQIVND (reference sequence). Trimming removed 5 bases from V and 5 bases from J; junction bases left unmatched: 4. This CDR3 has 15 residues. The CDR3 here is CASSQDRGLTGELFF. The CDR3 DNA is TGTGCCAGTAGTCAGGACAGGGGGCTAACCGGGGAGCTGTTTTTT.

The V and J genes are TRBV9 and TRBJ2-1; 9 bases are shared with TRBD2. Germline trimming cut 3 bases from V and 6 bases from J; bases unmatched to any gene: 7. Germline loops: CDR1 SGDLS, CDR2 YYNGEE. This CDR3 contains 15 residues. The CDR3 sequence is CASSAGGGRANEQFF. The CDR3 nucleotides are TGTGCCAGCAGCGCGGGTGGCGGGAGGGCCAATGAGCAGTTCTTC.

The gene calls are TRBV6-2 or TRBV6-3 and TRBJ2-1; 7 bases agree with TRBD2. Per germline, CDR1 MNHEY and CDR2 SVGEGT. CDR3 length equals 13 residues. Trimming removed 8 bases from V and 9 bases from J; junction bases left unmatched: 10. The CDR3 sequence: CASGTTWKGEQFF. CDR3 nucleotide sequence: TGTGCCAGCGGGACTACTTGGAAGGGTGAGCAGTTCTTC.

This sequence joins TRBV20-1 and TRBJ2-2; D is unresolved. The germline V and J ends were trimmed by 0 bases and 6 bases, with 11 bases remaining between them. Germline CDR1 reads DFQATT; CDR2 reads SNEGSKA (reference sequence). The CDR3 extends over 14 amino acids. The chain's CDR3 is CSARDHYSPGELFF. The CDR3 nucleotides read TGCAGTGCTAGAGACCATTACTCCCCCGGGGAGCTGTTTTTT.

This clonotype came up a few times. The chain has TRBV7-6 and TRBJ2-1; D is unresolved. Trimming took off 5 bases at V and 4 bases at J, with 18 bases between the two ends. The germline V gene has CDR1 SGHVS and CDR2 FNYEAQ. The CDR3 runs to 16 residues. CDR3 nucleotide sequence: TGTGCCAGCAGCGTCGTCAGTCCCCAATTTTACAATGAGCAGTTCTTC. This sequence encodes CASSVVSPQFYNEQFF.

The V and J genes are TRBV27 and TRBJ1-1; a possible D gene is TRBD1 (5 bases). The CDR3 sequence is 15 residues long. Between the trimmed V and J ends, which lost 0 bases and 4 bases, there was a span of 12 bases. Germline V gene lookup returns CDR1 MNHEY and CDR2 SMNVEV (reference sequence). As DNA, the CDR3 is TGTGCCAGCAGTTTATCGAGGGGCCGGGGCACTGAAGCTTTCTTT. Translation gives CASSLSRGRGTEAFF.

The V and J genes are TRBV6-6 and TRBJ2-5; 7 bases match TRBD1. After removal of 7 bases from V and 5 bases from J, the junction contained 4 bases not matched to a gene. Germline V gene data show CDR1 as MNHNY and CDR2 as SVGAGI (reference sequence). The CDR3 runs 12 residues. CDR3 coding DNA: TGTGCCAGCATAGGGGGCGGTGAGACCCAGTACTTC. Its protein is CASIGGGETQYF.

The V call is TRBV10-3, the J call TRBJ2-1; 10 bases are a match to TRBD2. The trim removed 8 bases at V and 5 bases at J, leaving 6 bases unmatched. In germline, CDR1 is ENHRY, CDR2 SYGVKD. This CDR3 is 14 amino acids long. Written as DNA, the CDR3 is TGTGCCATCCTAGCTAGCGGGAGCGACAATGAGCAGTTCTTC. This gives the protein CAILASGSDNEQFF.

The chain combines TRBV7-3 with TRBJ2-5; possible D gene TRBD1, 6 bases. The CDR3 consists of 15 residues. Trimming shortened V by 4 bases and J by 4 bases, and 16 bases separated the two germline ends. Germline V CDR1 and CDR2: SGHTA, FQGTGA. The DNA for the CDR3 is TGTGCCAGCAGCTATATACAGGGCGTGGGAGAGACCCAGTACTTC. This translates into CASSYIQGVGETQYF.

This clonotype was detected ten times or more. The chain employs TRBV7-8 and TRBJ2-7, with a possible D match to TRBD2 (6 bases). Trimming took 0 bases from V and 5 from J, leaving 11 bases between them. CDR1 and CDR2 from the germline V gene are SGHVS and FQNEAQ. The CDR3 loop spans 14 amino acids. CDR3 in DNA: TGTGCCAGCAGCTTAGCCACACGCGGGAACGAGCAGTACTTC. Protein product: CASSLATRGNEQYF.

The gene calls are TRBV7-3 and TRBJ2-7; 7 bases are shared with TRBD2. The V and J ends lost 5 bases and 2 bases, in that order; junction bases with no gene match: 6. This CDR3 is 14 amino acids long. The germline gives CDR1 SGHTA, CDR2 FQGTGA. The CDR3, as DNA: TGTGCCAGCAGCCACGGCGGGGGTACCTACGAGCAGTACTTC. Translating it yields CASSHGGGTYEQYF.

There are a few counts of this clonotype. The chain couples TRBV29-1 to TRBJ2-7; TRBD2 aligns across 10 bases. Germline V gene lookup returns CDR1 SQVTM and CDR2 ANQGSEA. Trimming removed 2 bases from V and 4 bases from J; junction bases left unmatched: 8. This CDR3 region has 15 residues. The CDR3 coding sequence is TGCAGCGTTGAACTCGTTAGCGGGGGGTTATACGAGCAGTACTTC. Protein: CSVELVSGGLYEQYF.